This note documents a single T cell receptor beta chain sequence. Its recognized antigen is unknown. Nothing much larger sits one base from this clone, and base qualities are not available. This sample was taken from a study of blood T cell repertoires in COVID-19 (dated by TCRdb to about 2020). Looking at the study overall: Collaborator samples came from the United States, Italy and Spain and covered acute and convalescent phases of COVID-19. The dataset comprised deeply sampled blood TCRbeta repertoires from subjects exposed to, actively infected with, or recovered from COVID-19. The prospective study material was composed of cDNA or gDNA derived from T cells, B-cell-depleted T cells, or PBMCs. HLA class I and class II types, where available, came from metadata supplied by the sample provider rather than from assay-based typing. Sample metadata almost always included a de-identified subject ID, COVID-19 status, age in years and sex. The samples were drawn from two sources: the first 160 participants of the ongoing ImmuneRACE study, and 1,254 subjects contributed by 6 global collaborators. The repertoires were released in a freely available public database intended as a resource for research on the immune response to SARS-CoV-2.

The germline V gene yields SGHDN for CDR1 and FVKESK for CDR2. A distance of 10 bases separates the germline ends of V and J, which lose 0 bases and 1 base respectively. From its cysteine to its phenylalanine, the CDR3 spans 15 amino acids. Just the 45-base CDR3 DNA is kept, in frame starting at base 1. Whole blood was collected in K2EDTA tubes by collaborating institutions according to the institutions' own protocols. For TCRbeta analysis, collaborators shipped samples as frozen whole blood, isolated PBMCs, or DNA extracted from either of those sample types. The immunoSEQ Assay, a bias-controlled multiplex PCR, was used to amplify TCRbeta CDR3 regions from genomic DNA. Regarding the original processing steps: The number of nucleated cells in each sample was estimated from the amplification of reference gene primers within the assay. To quantify the absolute abundance of each unique TCRbeta CDR3 rearrangement, sequence reads were collapsed and filtered. Productive Simpson clonality was computed per sample as the square root of Simpson's diversity index over productive rearrangements. Imported from immuneACCESS, the table was reduced by TCRdb to in-frame sequences with V and J called. These copies leave out some clones; in studies compared against another copy, an unresolved V gene accounts for under half, and the cause of the remainder is not known. The DNA was the basis for D and trimming; V, J and clone size are from that table. Present in this sample are fewer than 25,000 clones, roughly nine tenths of which were seen just once. The top ten clones comprise approximately 9.8% of the sample.

Points the paper makes about the study in general: The quantity of clinical and demographic metadata differed by source and by participant and was supplied without curation.

The sequence came from a man in his 70s with acute or convalescent COVID-19. Rearrangement joined TRBV14 to TRBJ2-7, with no reliable assignment of the D segment. The material sequenced was peripheral blood. The DNA is as follows: TGTGCCAGCAGCCAAGATCCTGTAGTTTCCTACGAGCAGTACTTC. It translates as CASSQDPVVSYEQYF.